Listed here are 17 T cell receptor beta chains from one sample, sequenced in a study of cytomegalovirus exposure and HLA in healthy donors. PCR amplification relied on 60 Vbeta primers (plus 13 Jbeta primers). Produced via immunoSEQ multiplex PCR; TCRdb's table is partial and in-frame only. The sample consists of 100,000 to 150,000 clones, roughly 70% of them appearing once. Sequencing was carried out using PBMCs. The receptors stem from a middle-aged man in good health and CMV-seropositive.

This chain uses TRBV5-1 with TRBJ2-3; 16 bases agree with TRBD2. Germline-derived CDR1 and CDR2 are SGHRS and YFSETQ. V was clipped by 3 bases and J by 0 bases; unmatched bases: 7. The CDR3 consists of 19 residues. For the CDR3, the DNA is TGCGCCAGCAGCTACGGGACTAGCGGGGGGGCAGTTAGCACAGATACGCAGTATTTT. This sequence encodes CASSYGTSGGAVSTDTQYF.

This chain links TRBV2 with TRBJ2-2; the D is unclear. Per germline, CDR1 SNHLY and CDR2 FYNNEI. The ends were cut back, 4 bases at V and 7 bases at J, with 10 bases in the middle. The CDR3 runs to 13 residues. CDR3 nucleotides: TGTGCCAGCAGTGTTGGGCAGATCGGGGAGCTGTTTTTT. It encodes CASSVGQIGELFF.

The rearrangement links TRBV10-3 to TRBJ1-1; 8 positions match TRBD1. This CDR3 region has 15 residues. Germline-derived CDR1 and CDR2 are ENHRY and SYGVKD. V lost 3 bases and J lost 0; bases outside the gene matches: 3. CDR3 in DNA: TGTGCCATCAGTGAAAACAGGGGGTTGAACACTGAAGCTTTCTTT. This sequence encodes CAISENRGLNTEAFF.

The chain has TRBV28 and TRBJ1-1, with 10 positions matching TRBD1. This CDR3 region has 13 residues. V was pared by 6 bases and J by 8 bases, with 6 bases of the junction left unmatched. Germline-derived CDR1 and CDR2 are MDHEN and SYDVKM. The CDR3 sequence: CASRSPGQGEAFF. The CDR3 DNA reads TGTGCCAGCAGATCTCCGGGACAGGGGGAAGCTTTCTTT.

This clone appeared a single time. The rearrangement joins TRBV5-1 to TRBJ1-2, with 10 bases matching TRBD1. The V gene end was trimmed by 3 bases and the J gene end by 3 bases; junction bases not matched to a gene: 5. The CDR3 contains 15 residues. The germline V gene has CDR1 SGHRS and CDR2 YFSETQ. CDR3 DNA sequence: TGCGCCAGCAGCTCGACTGGGACAGGGGACTATGGCTACACCTTC. Protein: CASSSTGTGDYGYTF.

The chain recombines TRBV29-1 with TRBJ1-1; perhaps TRBD1 as D (5 bases). From germline, CDR1 is SQVTM and CDR2 ANQGSEA. Between the trimmed V and J ends, which lost 6 bases and 1 base, there was a span of 12 bases. This CDR3 comprises 13 residues. CDR3 in amino acids: CSVRGGRNTEAFF. The CDR3 coding sequence is TGCAGCGTAAGGGGCGGGAGGAACACTGAAGCTTTCTTT.

V usage is TRBV5-4 and J usage is TRBJ1-1; D gene unclear. The CDR3 runs 14 residues. Trimming left V 1 base short and J 1 base short, with 8 bases between. Germline CDR1 and CDR2: SGHNT and YYREEE (reference sequence). The CDR3 DNA follows: TGTGCCAGCAGCTTGACAGCCGGGAACACTGAAGCTTTCTTT. This translates into CASSLTAGNTEAFF.

The genes are TRBV25-1 and TRBJ1-1; 7 bases match TRBD1. Losses at the gene ends were 6 bases for V and 0 bases for J; bases not matched to a gene: 4. Germline CDR1 MGHDK, CDR2 SYGVNS. The CDR3 is 14 amino acids. As DNA, the CDR3 is TGTGCCAGCAGATTGCAGGGGGTGAACACTGAAGCTTTCTTT. Protein product: CASRLQGVNTEAFF.

The chain combines TRBV28 with TRBJ1-2; tentative D call: TRBD1 (6 bases). Trimming removed 7 bases at V and 4 bases at J, with 19 bases between. The CDR3 is made up of 15 amino acids. Germline-derived CDR1 and CDR2 are MDHEN and SYDVKM. The CDR3 loop reads CASNSPLDRPYGYTF. In DNA form, the CDR3 reads TGTGCCAGCAATTCACCTTTGGACAGACCCTATGGCTACACCTTC.

This clone was seen more than once but under ten times. The chain has TRBV30 and TRBJ1-1, with TRBD1 matching 8 bases. The CDR3 is 13 amino acids. CDR1 GTSNPN and CDR2 SVGIG come from the germline V gene (reference sequence). J lost 8 bases, V lost 5 bases, and 10 bases had no gene match. This CDR3 is CAWSRGLELEAFF. In nucleotides, the CDR3 is TGTGCCTGGTCCAGGGGGCTAGAGTTAGAAGCTTTCTTT.

The chain combines TRBV5-1 with TRBJ2-7; TRBD1 might be the D (5 bases). Germline V gives CDR1 SGHRS, CDR2 YFSETQ. The V gene lost 1 base and the J gene lost 2 bases, with 13 bases spanning the gap. The CDR3 is made up of 15 amino acids. The CDR3 here is CASSLTREPTYEQYF. The DNA for the CDR3 is TGCGCCAGCAGCTTGACCAGGGAACCAACCTACGAGCAGTACTTC.

V is TRBV4-1 and J is TRBJ2-3; perhaps TRBD2 as D (5 bases). The germline V and J ends were trimmed by 4 bases and 6 bases, with 11 bases remaining between them. CDR1 is MGHRA and CDR2 is YSYEKL in the germline V gene. CDR3 length equals 13 residues. CDR3 amino acids: CASSPGDGDTQYF. The CDR3 DNA reads as TGCGCCAGCAGCCCCGGGGATGGGGATACGCAGTATTTT.

The V gene is TRBV30, the J gene TRBJ2-7; a weak D match, TRBD1 (5 bases). Trimming pared 3 bases from V and 3 bases from J, leaving 12 bases between. The CDR3 has 13 residues. Germline CDR1 reads GTSNPN; CDR2 reads SVGIG (reference sequence). CDR3 region: CAWSPSQGYEQYF. CDR3 coding DNA: TGTGCCTGGAGCCCGTCCCAGGGCTACGAGCAGTACTTC.

The chain joins TRBV6-6 to TRBJ2-7, with a tentative D call TRBD1 (6 bases). V was cut by 6 bases and J by 2 bases, with 14 bases left in between. Per germline, CDR1 MNHNY and CDR2 SVGAGI (reference sequence). This CDR3 has 14 amino acids. CDR3 DNA sequence: TGTGCCAGCAGGCTTGGGGACACAACCTACGAGCAGTACTTC. Translated, it gives CASRLGDTTYEQYF.

With respect to this clone: A junction end diverges from the germline sequence, so it may reflect a read error. The chain uses TRBV7-7 and TRBJ2-2; D might be TRBD1 (5 bases). The CDR3 length is 14 residues. Germline V gives CDR1 SSHAT, CDR2 FNYEAQ (reference sequence). For the CDR3, the DNA is TGTGCTAGCAGCCCTATAAGGGGCACCGGGGAGCTGTTTTTT. This encodes CASSPIRGTGELFF.

The rearrangement joins TRBV10-3 to TRBJ2-7; 8 bases align to TRBD2. The germline V gene has CDR1 ENHRY and CDR2 SYGVKD. V was clipped by 7 bases and J by 5 bases; unmatched bases: 4. The CDR3 contains 12 residues. CDR3 in amino acids: CAITNSGDEQYF. The CDR3 region has the DNA TGTGCCATCACTAATAGCGGGGACGAGCAGTACTTC.

CDR3 residues: CAWREKPEGGYTF. CDR3 DNA: TGTGCCTGGAGGGAGAAGCCCGAGGGAGGCTACACCTTC. The V call is TRBV30, the J call TRBJ1-2; no clear D. V was shortened by 3 bases and J by 8 bases, with 16 bases between the two germline ends. Germline CDR1 GTSNPN, CDR2 SVGIG (reference sequence). The CDR3 runs 13 residues.